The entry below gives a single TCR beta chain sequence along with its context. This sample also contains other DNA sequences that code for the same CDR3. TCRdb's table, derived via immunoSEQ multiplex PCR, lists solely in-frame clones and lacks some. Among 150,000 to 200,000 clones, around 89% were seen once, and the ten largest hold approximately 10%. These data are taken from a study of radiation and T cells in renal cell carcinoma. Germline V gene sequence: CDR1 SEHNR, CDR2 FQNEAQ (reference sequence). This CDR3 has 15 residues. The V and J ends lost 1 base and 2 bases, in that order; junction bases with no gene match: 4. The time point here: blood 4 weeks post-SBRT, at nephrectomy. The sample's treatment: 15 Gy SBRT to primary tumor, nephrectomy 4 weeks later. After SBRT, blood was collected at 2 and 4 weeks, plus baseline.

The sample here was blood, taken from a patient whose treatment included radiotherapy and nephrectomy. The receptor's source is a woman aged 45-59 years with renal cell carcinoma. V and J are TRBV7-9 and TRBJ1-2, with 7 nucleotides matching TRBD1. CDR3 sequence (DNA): TGTGCCAGCAGCTTAGACGGACAGGCCAACTATGGCTACACCTTC. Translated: CASSLDGQANYGYTF.